Listed below are T cell receptor beta chains from one sample, sequenced in a study of blood T cell repertoires in COVID-19. Clones were read by immunoSEQ multiplex PCR, and TCRdb kept only the in-frame ones, dropping some. The sample has fewer than 300,000 clones; about nine tenths are singletons. The specimen sequenced was PBMCs or T cells enriched from blood (not recorded which). These receptors came from a woman aged 40 to 55 with acute COVID-19. The CDR3 runs from the conserved cysteine through the conserved F or W. A D gene is named only where the DNA matches it firmly. The listing skips clone size in some rows; elsewhere it reads once, few, many or a size class.

clone size,D gene,J gene,V gene,CDR3 DNA,CDR3 protein
NA,NA,TRBJ2-2,TRBV7-9,TGTGCCAGCAGCCCAACAGAAACCGGGGAGCTGTTTTTT,CASSPTETGELFF
NA,TRBD2,TRBJ2-7,TRBV3-1/TRBV3-2,TGTGCCAGCAGCCAAGATCTTGGGAGGGACGAGCAGTACTTC,CASSQDLGRDEQYF
NA,TRBD1,TRBJ2-1,TRBV2,TGTGCCAGCAACCGACAGGGGGTTAGTTACAATGAGCAGTTCTTC,CASNRQGVSYNEQFF
NA,NA,TRBJ1-4,TRBV27,TGTGCCAGCAGTTTAAGGGGCCGGACGTACGAAAAACTGTTTTTT,CASSLRGRTYEKLFF
once,TRBD1,TRBJ2-3,TRBV6-5,TGTGCCAGCAGCTGGACAGGGAGGACAGATACGCAGTATTTT,CASSWTGRTDTQYF
NA,TRBD1,TRBJ1-5,TRBV24-1,TGTGCCACCAGTGATTCCGGACAGGGATTCCAGCCCCAGCATTTT,CATSDSGQGFQPQHF
NA,NA,TRBJ1-4,TRBV18,TGTGCCAGCTGTAGGGACTTTGGTGAAAAACTGTTTTTT,CASCRDFGEKLFF
NA,NA,TRBJ1-2,TRBV12-3/TRBV12-4,TGTGCCAGCAGTCCCCGGGTAAGTTACGGCTACACCTTC,CASSPRVSYGYTF
once,TRBD1,TRBJ2-6,TRBV7-9,TGTGCCAGCACCTTTCGTAGGGGGCAGGGTGCTGTGGCCAACGTCCTGACTTTC,CASTFRRGQGAVANVLTF
NA,TRBD1,TRBJ1-3,TRBV7-9,TGTGCCAGCAGCCCTAGGGACAGGCTGTCTGGAAACACCATATATTTT,CASSPRDRLSGNTIYF
once,NA,TRBJ2-5,TRBV9,TGTGCCAGCAGCGAGGGAGGTGGGACCCAGTACTTC,CASSEGGGTQYF
NA,NA,TRBJ1-1,TRBV19,TGTGCCAGTAGTATTGCAGGGGAAATAAACACTGAAGCTTTCTTT,CASSIAGEINTEAFF
few,NA,TRBJ2-6,TRBV19,TGTGCCAGTAGTACAGGGTACGGGGCCAACGTCCTGACTTTC,CASSTGYGANVLTF
NA,TRBD1,TRBJ1-2,TRBV13,TGTGCCAGCAGCTTAGGTGCCGGGACAGGGAAAGCTAACTATGGCTACACCTTC,CASSLGAGTGKANYGYTF
NA,NA,TRBJ2-5,TRBV5-1,TGCGCCAGCAGCTTCCAGGGTTATAGAGAGACCCAGTACTTC,CASSFQGYRETQYF
few,NA,TRBJ1-4,TRBV15,TGTGCCACCAGCAGAGATGGGGCTTTTAATGAAAAACTGTTTTTT,CATSRDGAFNEKLFF
NA,NA,TRBJ1-4,TRBV6-1,TGTGCCAGCAGTGAATTTCCCATTTCGGGGGAGCGTAATGAAAAACTGTTTTTT,CASSEFPISGERNEKLFF
NA,TRBD1,TRBJ2-2,TRBV24-1,TGTGCCACCAGTGATTTAAAGGGGGCCGGCACCGGGGAGCTGTTTTTT,CATSDLKGAGTGELFF
NA,NA,TRBJ1-2,TRBV6-5,TGTGCCAGCAGTTTCCCGGACAGCGGAGGCTATGGCTACACCTTC,CASSFPDSGGYGYTF
NA,NA,TRBJ1-5,TRBV28,TGTGCCAGCAGTTCAGCAGGGGATCAGCCCCAGCATTTT,CASSSAGDQPQHF
once,TRBD2,TRBJ2-1,TRBV7-7,TGTGCTAGCAGCTCACTAGCGGCTTCCTACAATGAGCAGTTCTTC,CASSSLAASYNEQFF
NA,TRBD1,TRBJ2-1,TRBV5-6,TGTGCCAGCAGCTCAACCGGGACAGGGGTCAATGAGCAGTTCTTC,CASSSTGTGVNEQFF
NA,NA,TRBJ2-7,TRBV6-5,TGTGCCAGCAGTTACTCGTCGCCCCAGATCTACGAGCAGTACTTC,CASSYSSPQIYEQYF
NA,NA,TRBJ2-7,TRBV5-1,TGCGCCAGCAGCTCTCAAACAGGCTACGAGCAGTACTTC,CASSSQTGYEQYF
NA,TRBD1,TRBJ2-7,TRBV5-4,TGTGCCAGCAGCCATCTCGACAGGGCCGAGCAGTACTTC,CASSHLDRAEQYF
few,TRBD1,TRBJ1-2,TRBV5-4,TGTGCCAGCAGCCGGGGGACAGAAATTAACTATGGCTACACCTTC,CASSRGTEINYGYTF
NA,NA,TRBJ1-3,TRBV19,TGTGCCAGTAGTATCTTCATAAGGGGTGCGGCGGGAAACACCATATATTTT,CASSIFIRGAAGNTIYF
NA,NA,TRBJ2-7,TRBV5-1,TGCGCCAGCAGCTTGTCGTTGCGCTCCTACGAGCAGTACTTC,CASSLSLRSYEQYF
NA,TRBD1,TRBJ1-5,TRBV2,TGTGCCAGCAGTGATACAGGGGGCCGCGGTCAGCCCCAGCATTTT,CASSDTGGRGQPQHF
NA,TRBD1,TRBJ1-1,TRBV7-8,TGTGCCAGCAGCTCTTATTCCAGGACAGGGGGCGGGCAAGCTTTCTTT,CASSSYSRTGGGQAFF
NA,NA,TRBJ1-1,TRBV27,TGTGCCAGCAGACAGTCAGGGGTCCCTGAAGCTTTCTTT,CASRQSGVPEAFF
NA,TRBD2,TRBJ2-1,TRBV29-1,TGCAGCGTTGTTCTCTTCGGGACGGGAGGAGGTGAGCAGTTCTTC,CSVVLFGTGGGEQFF
NA,TRBD2,TRBJ2-7,TRBV10-3,TGTGCCATCAGTAGCGGGAGCTCCTACGAGCAGTACTTC,CAISSGSSYEQYF
NA,NA,TRBJ1-1,TRBV5-1,TGCGCCAGCAGGGTTCTGGCGGACACTGAAGCTTTCTTT,CASRVLADTEAFF
NA,NA,TRBJ2-2,TRBV7-6,TGTGCCAGCACCTCGAGTCCCCGGGGCACCGGGGAGCTGTTTTTT,CASTSSPRGTGELFF
NA,NA,TRBJ2-2,TRBV27,TGTGCCAGCAGTTTATTGGCCCGTCTGACCGGGGAGCTGTTTTTT,CASSLLARLTGELFF
NA,TRBD1,TRBJ1-5,TRBV24-1,TGTGCCACCAGGGCGGACAGGGACAATCAGCCCCAGCATTTT,CATRADRDNQPQHF
NA,NA,TRBJ2-5,TRBV6-5,TGTGCCAGCAGTATACTGGGCCAGACCCAAGAGACCCAGTACTTC,CASSILGQTQETQYF
once,NA,TRBJ1-2,TRBV10-3,TGTGCCATCCAGGGGTTAGACTATGGCTACACCTTC,CAIQGLDYGYTF
once,TRBD2,TRBJ2-1,TRBV19,TGTGCCAGTAGTCCTCCTCGGACGGGAGGGCCTTTTAGTGAGCAGTTCTTC,CASSPPRTGGPFSEQFF
few,NA,TRBJ2-6,TRBV5-1,TGCGCCAGCAGCTTGGGGTCGGGGACTGGGGCCAACGTCCTGACTTTC,CASSLGSGTGANVLTF
NA,TRBD2,TRBJ2-3,TRBV10-2,TGCGCCAGCAGTGAGTTCAGACGGGGACTAGCGGGAGAGACAGATACGCAGTATTTT,CASSEFRRGLAGETDTQYF
NA,NA,TRBJ1-5,TRBV25-1,TGTGCCAGCAGTGAATTTGCAGGGGCCAATCAGCCCCAGCATTTT,CASSEFAGANQPQHF
NA,TRBD1,TRBJ1-2,TRBV11-3,TGTGCCAGCAGCCCGTACAGGGGTAGCAACTATGGCTACACCTTC,CASSPYRGSNYGYTF
once,NA,TRBJ1-2,TRBV7-8,TGTGCCAGCAGCTTGGGTCAGGGGAAAAACTATGGCTACACCTTC,CASSLGQGKNYGYTF
NA,NA,TRBJ2-1,TRBV7-6,TGTGCCAGCAGCTTAGTCTCGTGGGAGGACCAGAAATCCTACAATGAGCAGTTCTTC,CASSLVSWEDQKSYNEQFF
NA,NA,TRBJ2-7,TRBV28,TGTGCCAGCAGTTGGGGTTGGGACTCCCGTTCCTACGAGCAGTACTTC,CASSWGWDSRSYEQYF
NA,TRBD1,TRBJ1-2,TRBV7-9,TGTGCCAGCAGCATACACGGGACAGGGGTCTATGGCTACACCTTC,CASSIHGTGVYGYTF